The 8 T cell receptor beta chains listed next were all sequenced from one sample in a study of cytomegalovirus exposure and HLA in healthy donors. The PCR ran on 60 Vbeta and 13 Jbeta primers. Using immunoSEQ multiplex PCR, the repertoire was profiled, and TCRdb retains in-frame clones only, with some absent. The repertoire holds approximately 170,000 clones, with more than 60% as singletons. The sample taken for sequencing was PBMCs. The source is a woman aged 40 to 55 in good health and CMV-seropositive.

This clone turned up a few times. In DNA form, the CDR3 reads TGTGCCAGCAGGGACTTCTCTACCGACAATGAGCAGTTCTTC. Protein sequence: CASRDFSTDNEQFF. The V gene is TRBV6-1, the J gene TRBJ2-1, with D perhaps matching TRBD2 (5 bases). Per the germline V gene, CDR1 is MNHNS and CDR2 is SASEGT. The CDR3 sequence is 14 residues long. V shed 6 bases and J shed 5 bases, with 14 bases lying between them.

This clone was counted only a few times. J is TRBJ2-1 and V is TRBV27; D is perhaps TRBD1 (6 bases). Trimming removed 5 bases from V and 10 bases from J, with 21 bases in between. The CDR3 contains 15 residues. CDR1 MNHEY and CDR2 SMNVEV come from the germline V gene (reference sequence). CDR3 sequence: CASSPQQGTAGEQFF. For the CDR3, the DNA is TGTGCCAGCAGTCCGCAACAGGGTACCGCAGGGGAGCAGTTCTTC.

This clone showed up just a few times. CDR3 loop: CSGGLNSPLHF. The CDR3 DNA is TGCAGTGGCGGCCTTAATTCACCCCTCCACTTT. The chain recombines TRBV20-1 with TRBJ1-6; D unresolved. Germline V gene sequence: CDR1 DFQATT, CDR2 SNEGSKA (reference sequence). Between the trimmed V and J ends, which lost 7 bases and 6 bases, there was a span of 7 bases. The CDR3 spans 11 residues.

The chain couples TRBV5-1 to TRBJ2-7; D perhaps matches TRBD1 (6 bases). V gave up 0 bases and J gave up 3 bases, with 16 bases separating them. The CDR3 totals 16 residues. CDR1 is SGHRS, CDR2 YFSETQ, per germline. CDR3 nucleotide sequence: TGCGCCAGCAGCTTGGATGGTAGGACAGACATCTACGAGCAGTACTTC. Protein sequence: CASSLDGRTDIYEQYF.

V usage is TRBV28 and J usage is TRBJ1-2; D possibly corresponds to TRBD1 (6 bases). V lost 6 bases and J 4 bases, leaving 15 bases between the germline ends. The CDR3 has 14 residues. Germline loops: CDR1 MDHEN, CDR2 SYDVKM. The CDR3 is CASSPPGQSYGYTF. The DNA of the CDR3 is TGTGCCAGCAGCCCCCCTGGACAGAGCTATGGCTACACCTTC.

The CDR3 DNA sequence: TGTGCCAGCAGTCACACGACAGGGGCCCTCCACTTT. The encoded protein is CASSHTTGALHF. This chain connects TRBV6-6 to TRBJ1-6; 8 bases map to TRBD1. Germline V gene sequence: CDR1 MNHNY, CDR2 SVGAGI (reference sequence). The CDR3 consists of 12 residues. Trimming cost V 5 bases and J 14 bases; bases outside gene matches: 5.

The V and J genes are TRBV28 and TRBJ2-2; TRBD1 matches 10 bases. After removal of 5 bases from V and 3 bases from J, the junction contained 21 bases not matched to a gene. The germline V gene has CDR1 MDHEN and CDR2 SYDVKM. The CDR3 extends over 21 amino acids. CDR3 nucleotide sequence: TGTGCCAGCAGTACCCTGAACACGCACGACAGGGGGCATCGGGACACCGGGGAGCTGTTTTTT. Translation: CASSTLNTHDRGHRDTGELFF.

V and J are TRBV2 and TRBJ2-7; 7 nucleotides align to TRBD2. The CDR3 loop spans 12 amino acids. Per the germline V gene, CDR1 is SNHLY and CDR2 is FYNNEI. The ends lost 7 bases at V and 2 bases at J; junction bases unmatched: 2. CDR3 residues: CASKRGAYEQYF. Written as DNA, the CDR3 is TGTGCCAGCAAGCGGGGTGCCTACGAGCAGTACTTC. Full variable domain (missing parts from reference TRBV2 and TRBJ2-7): EPEVTQTPSHQVTQMGQEVILRCVPISNHLYFYWYRQILGQKVEFLVSFYNNEISEKSEIFDDQFSVERPDGSNFTLKIRSTKLEDSAMYFCASKRGAYEQYFGPGTRLTVT.